These 29 T cell receptor beta chains share one sample of origin, sequenced in a study of Graves' ophthalmopathy and Graves' hyperthyroidism. For repertoire sequencing, the TCR beta CDR3 regions were amplified from RNA transcripts. After a first-round RT-PCR with HTBI primers, a second-round multiplex PCR was run. TCRdb fed the multiplex PCR reads into MiXCR, producing one record per CDR3 protein. This sample carries 1 million to 1.3 million distinct CDR3 sequences, roughly 35% of them seen once, and the ten largest clones take around 10%. The material sequenced was peripheral blood or thyroid tissue (not recorded which). The receptors were sampled from an adult man with Graves' hyperthyroidism.

At least ten counts were recorded for this clonotype. This chain uses TRBV15 with TRBJ2-7; TRBD2 aligns across 12 bases. The CDR3 length is 18 residues. Trimming cost V 0 bases and J 2 bases; bases outside gene matches: 8. The germline CDR1 and CDR2 sequences are LNHNV and YYDKDF (reference sequence). CDR3: CATSRDPASSGGAYEQYF. The CDR3 bases are TGTGCCACCAGCAGAGATCCAGCGTCTAGCGGGGGGGCCTACGAGCAGTACTTC.

The chain carries TRBV5-6 and TRBJ2-7; D gene unclear. The V gene's germline CDR1 is SGHDT and CDR2 YYEEEE. V was pared by 5 bases and J by 5 bases, with 11 bases between. This CDR3 spans 12 amino acids. The CDR3 sequence is CASSLDPHEQYF. CDR3 coding DNA: TGTGCCAGCAGTTTAGATCCCCACGAGCAGTACTTC.

This clonotype was found a few times. This chain joins TRBV20-1 and TRBJ2-5; 12 nucleotides match TRBD2. CDR1 and CDR2 (germline): DFQATT, SNEGSKA (reference sequence). The CDR3 extends over 18 amino acids. V was clipped by 5 bases and J by 2 bases; unmatched bases: 15. The DNA for the CDR3 is TGCAGTGCTTCGCGACTCCGCTCTAGCGGGGGGGAACAAGAGACCCAGTACTTC. It is translated as CSASRLRSSGGEQETQYF.

The chain uses TRBV13 and TRBJ2-5, with TRBD2 matching 11 bases. The germline V gene has CDR1 PRHDT and CDR2 FYEKMQ (reference sequence). This CDR3 contains 17 residues. V shed 3 bases, J shed 0 bases, and the junction held 6 bases outside the gene matches. The CDR3 nucleotides read TGTGCCAGCAGCTTTGGGGGACTAGCGGCCTACCAAGAGACCCAGTACTTC. This sequence encodes CASSFGGLAAYQETQYF.

The genes are TRBV10-3 and TRBJ2-5, with a possible D match to TRBD1 (6 bases). CDR3 length equals 15 residues. The V end lost 10 bases, the J end lost 11 bases, and 29 bases lay between the germline ends. Germline CDR1 is ENHRY and CDR2 is SYGVKD. CDR3 coding DNA: TGTGCCACGTTGGTAGGGGGTAGCTCCTACAATGAGCAGTACTTC. This codes for CATLVGGSSYNEQYF.

CDR3 sequence: CASSESGFGTGELFF. CDR3 nucleotides: TGTGCCAGCAGTGAATCGGGGTTTGGCACCGGGGAGCTGTTTTTT. V is TRBV12-3 or TRBV12-4 and J is TRBJ2-2; possibly TRBD2 for D (5 bases). The CDR3 totals 15 residues. Trimming left V 5 bases short and J 4 bases short, with 14 bases between.

V gene TRBV2 combines with J gene TRBJ1-2; D perhaps matches TRBD1 (5 bases). V lost 6 bases, J lost 6 bases, and 20 bases lay in between. CDR3 size: 15 residues. Germline CDR1 and CDR2: SNHLY and FYNNEI. The chain's CDR3 is CASSVGSPQGNGYTF. The CDR3 DNA reads TGTGCCAGCAGCGTCGGTAGCCCTCAGGGAAATGGCTACACCTTC.

The chain uses TRBV2 and TRBJ2-7; D is undetermined. The germline V gene encodes CDR1 SNHLY and CDR2 FYNNEI. CDR3 length: 16 residues. Between the trimmed V and J ends, which lost 0 bases and 2 bases, there was a span of 14 bases. In DNA form, the CDR3 reads TGTGCCAGCAGTGAAGCGCAAGATAGCTTACCCTACGAGCAGTACTTC. Translating it yields CASSEAQDSLPYEQYF.

The J gene is TRBJ2-7, the V gene TRBV10-3, with 8 positions matching TRBD1. The CDR3 extends over 15 amino acids. Germline-derived CDR1 and CDR2 are ENHRY and SYGVKD. The trim removed 11 bases at V and 3 bases at J, leaving 15 bases unmatched. CDR3: CAVTGDADQGYEQYF. CDR3 nucleotides: TGTGCCGTGACAGGGGATGCGGACCAGGGCTACGAGCAGTACTTC.

This clonotype came up once. The chain has TRBV2 and TRBJ1-6; 12 bases fit TRBD1. This CDR3 is 17 amino acids long. Germline V CDR1 and CDR2: SNHLY, FYNNEI. The trim removed 6 bases at V and 13 bases at J, leaving 16 bases unmatched. The DNA of the CDR3 is TGTGCCAGCAGACCCGGCGGGACAGGGGGCCCCAGTCCTCCCCTCCACTTT. Residues: CASRPGGTGGPSPPLHF.

The sample holds a few counts of this clonotype. This chain uses TRBV27 with TRBJ2-7; maybe TRBD1 (5 bases). The V and J ends lost 2 bases and 5 bases respectively, with 10 bases between them. Per germline, CDR1 MNHEY and CDR2 SMNVEV (reference sequence). The CDR3 is 13 residues long. The DNA of the CDR3 is TGTGCCAGCAGTTTACTTAGGGGCAACGAGCAGTACTTC. It translates to CASSLLRGNEQYF.

This chain links TRBV10-3 with TRBJ2-5; D assignment may be TRBD1 or TRBD2 (5 bases each). The V end was cut by 2 bases, the J end by 4 bases, with 11 bases between. The CDR3 has 14 residues. Germline V gene sequence: CDR1 ENHRY, CDR2 SYGVKD. The DNA of the CDR3 is TGTGCCATCAGTGAGGAGGGGAGTTCAGAGACCCAGTACTTC. This gives the protein CAISEEGSSETQYF.

To note about this clonotype: Just one base apart from a much larger clone, this may be a read error. The chain has TRBV9 and TRBJ2-7; D could derive from TRBD1 or TRBD2 (5 bases each). Trimming pared 4 bases from V and 5 bases from J, leaving 16 bases between. The CDR3 runs 14 residues. Germline V lookup: CDR1 SGDLS, CDR2 YYNGEE. CDR3 DNA: TGTGCCAGCAGCCGGCCGGGACCAGCAGACGAGCAGTACTTC. Translating it yields CASSRPGPADEQYF.

The chain combines TRBV13 with TRBJ2-7, with D uncertain. Germline lookup yields CDR1 PRHDT and CDR2 FYEKMQ (reference sequence). The CDR3 is 12 residues long. The V end was cut by 5 bases, the J end by 6 bases, with 11 bases between. In nucleotides, the CDR3 is TGTGCCAGCAGCAGGCCGGCTCGCGAGCAGTACTTC. This gives the protein CASSRPAREQYF.

This clonotype was detected many times. Mismatch with germline at one junction end may stem from a read error. The gene calls are TRBV7-9 and TRBJ1-1; D gene unclear. Germline V gene sequence: CDR1 SEHNR, CDR2 FQNEAQ (reference sequence). CDR3 length: 10 amino acids. CDR3 nucleotide sequence: TGTGCCAGCAGTCAATATGACATTCTTTTT. Translating gives CASSQYDILF.

This clonotype appeared a few times. The CDR3 protein is CASSVTGGASGYTF. CDR3 DNA: TGTGCCAGCAGCGTGACAGGGGGGGCGAGTGGCTACACCTTC. The chain recombines TRBV6-5 with TRBJ1-2; 9 bases map to TRBD1. Per germline, CDR1 MNHEY and CDR2 SVGAGI. V lost 6 bases to trimming and J lost 7 bases; unmatched junction nucleotides: 9. This CDR3 is built from 14 residues.

As concerns this clonotype: A much larger clone lies a single base off, so this may be a read error. The chain carries TRBV19 and TRBJ2-7, with D possibly being TRBD1 (6 bases). Germline assignment: CDR1 LNHDA and CDR2 SQIVND (reference sequence). CDR3 size: 14 residues. The CDR3 reads CASSKQDSSYVQYF. The CDR3 region has the DNA TGTGCCAGTAGTAAACAGGACAGCTCCTACGTGCAGTACTTC.

This clonotype has only a few counts. This chain connects TRBV6-5 to TRBJ1-6; D possibly corresponds to TRBD1 (6 bases). Trimming stripped 5 bases from V and 9 bases from J, with 11 bases between. The V gene's germline CDR1 is MNHEY and CDR2 SVGAGI. The length of the CDR3 is 13 residues. The CDR3 here is CASSDDRSSPLHF. As DNA, the CDR3 is TGTGCCAGCAGTGACGACAGGTCTTCACCCCTCCACTTT.

This clonotype came up many times. The rearrangement joins TRBV20-1 to TRBJ1-2; tentatively, D is TRBD1 (6 bases). The V end was cut by 1 base, the J end by 5 bases, with 14 bases between. CDR1 is DFQATT and CDR2 is SNEGSKA in the germline V gene (reference sequence). The CDR3 sequence is 14 residues long. Here the CDR3 reads CSARGGAQGYGYTF. The CDR3, as DNA: TGCAGTGCTAGAGGGGGGGCGCAGGGATATGGCTACACCTTC.

This clonotype was detected only a few times. This chain links TRBV29-1 with TRBJ2-7; 11 bases align to TRBD1. The germline V gene has CDR1 SQVTM and CDR2 ANQGSEA. The CDR3 extends over 21 amino acids. V lost 1 base and J lost 9; bases outside the gene matches: 29. This CDR3 is CSVEVRYSGQGEYLPLRRQYF. For the CDR3, the DNA is TGCAGCGTTGAAGTCCGATACTCGGGACAGGGGGAATATTTACCCCTACGACGGCAGTACTTC.

This clonotype was found many times. This sequence joins TRBV9 and TRBJ1-1; possibly TRBD1 for D (6 bases). CDR1 and CDR2 from the germline V gene are SGDLS and YYNGEE. V lost 0 bases and J lost 5, with 17 bases in between. The CDR3 extends over 16 amino acids. CDR3: CASSVEGRVDRTEAFF. In DNA form, the CDR3 reads TGTGCCAGCAGCGTAGAGGGGAGGGTCGACAGGACTGAAGCTTTCTTT.

The sample holds many counts of this clonotype. The chain carries TRBV10-3 and TRBJ1-2; maybe TRBD1 (6 bases). CDR1 and CDR2 (germline): ENHRY, SYGVKD. The V and J ends lost 8 bases and 3 bases respectively, with 10 bases between them. The CDR3 extends over 12 amino acids. CDR3 loop: CAIQGGYYGYTF. As DNA, the CDR3 is TGTGCCATCCAAGGGGGGTACTATGGCTACACCTTC.

The V gene is TRBV7-3, the J gene TRBJ2-5, with TRBD1 identical over 7 bases. V lost 7 bases, J lost 5 bases, and 10 bases stayed unmatched. The CDR3 covers 14 residues. Per germline, CDR1 SGHTA and CDR2 FQGTGA. The CDR3 region is CASTDRVASETQYF. CDR3 nucleotides: TGTGCCAGCACCGACAGGGTGGCGTCGGAGACCCAGTACTTC.

The chain links TRBV2 to TRBJ2-2; D is ambiguous. The CDR3 totals 15 residues. Germline loops: CDR1 SNHLY, CDR2 FYNNEI. The V and J ends lost 5 bases and 6 bases respectively, with 16 bases between them. The DNA for the CDR3 is TGTGCCAGCAGTCGTGGACCTGGTTTGGCCGGGGAGCTGTTTTTT. As protein: CASSRGPGLAGELFF.

There are a few counts of this clonotype. The V gene is TRBV29-1, the J gene TRBJ1-6; maybe TRBD1 (5 bases). CDR1 is SQVTM, CDR2 ANQGSEA, per germline. The CDR3 is 15 amino acids. V lost 2 bases and J lost 10, with 18 bases in between. In nucleotides, the CDR3 is TGCAGCGTTGAACCTCACGGGGCGAGGAACTCACCCCTCCACTTT. Its translation: CSVEPHGARNSPLHF.

The chain links TRBV5-1 to TRBJ1-4; 8 positions match TRBD1. V was pared by 7 bases and J by 8 bases, with 13 bases of the junction left unmatched. The CDR3 has 15 amino acids. Per the germline V gene, CDR1 is SGHRS and CDR2 is YFSETQ. In DNA, the CDR3 is TGCGCCAGCGGACAGGGACTCCGGGATACAGAAAAACTGTTTTTT. Its protein is CASGQGLRDTEKLFF.

In this sample, this clonotype turned up many times. It is unclear where the CDR3 begins or ends on the DNA, so no DNA is shown, and the CDR3 is as TCRdb lists it. This chain links TRBV4-2 with TRBJ2-7; TRBD2, as called in the table, went unchecked against the DNA. The CDR3 has 13 amino acids, counting both end residues. Looked up from germline, CDR1 is LGHNA and CDR2 is YNFKEQ. The CDR3 sequence: CASSQVASGSWCF.

This clonotype was detected ten times or more. This chain links TRBV7-9 with TRBJ2-5; maybe TRBD2 (5 bases). Germline lookup yields CDR1 SEHNR and CDR2 FQNEAQ (reference sequence). V lost 4 bases and J lost 3, with 12 bases in between. This CDR3 contains 14 residues. The DNA of the CDR3 is TGTGCCAGCAGCTACCCGGGAATGGAAGAGACCCAGTACTTC. Encoded protein: CASSYPGMEETQYF.

The V call is TRBV4-2, the J call TRBJ1-1; D gene unclear. The CDR3 extends over 13 amino acids. The germline V gene encodes CDR1 LGHNA and CDR2 YNFKEQ. V was shortened by 1 base and J by 12 bases, with 15 bases between the two germline ends. The DNA for the CDR3 is TGTGCCAGCAGCCAAGTCGGGTCCGGAGGGACTTTCTTT. Encoded protein: CASSQVGSGGTFF.